Sequencing of this TCR beta chain was carried out in a study of identical twins. Overall study results and limits: The conclusions drew on cross-sectional statistical analysis instead of tracking the same donors. It was out-of-frame TCR alpha sharing in monozygotic twins that models underestimated. Diverse VJ usage suggested most zero-insertion clonotypes were not invariant T cells.

The CDR3 sequence is 12 residues long. Germline CDR1 is ENHRY and CDR2 is SYGVKD. Trimming took 8 bases from V and 7 from J, leaving 15 bases between them. MiXCR, run by TCRdb on the 5' RACE reads, gives a single entry per CDR3 protein. This repertoire shows a few hundred thousand distinct CDR3 sequences, approximately 25% found once; its top ten account for roughly 3%. About this clonotype: The antigen is not known.

These data were also reused for a study on T cells expressing NK-cell markers.

This chain connects TRBV10-3 to TRBJ2-7, with D maybe TRBD2 (5 bases). This receptor was identified in a woman under 30 in good health. Sequencing was performed on CD4+ T cells sorted from blood. The CDR3 spells CAISSGSKEQYF. Here the CDR3 DNA reads TGTGCCATCTCCAGCGGTTCAAAGGAGCAGTACTTC.